The 28 T cell receptor beta chains reported below all come from one sample, sequenced in a study of blood T cell repertoires in COVID-19. This table comes from immunoSEQ multiplex PCR, and its TCRdb copy is limited to in-frame clones, with some not included. In the table there are roughly 250,000 clones, roughly 93% of which are singletons. Material for sequencing was PBMCs or T cells enriched from blood (not recorded which). The receptors were sampled from a woman aged 40 to 49 with acute COVID-19.

This chain connects TRBV6-5 to TRBJ2-3; D is unclear. Germline loops: CDR1 MNHEY, CDR2 SVGAGI. The CDR3 contains 12 residues. Trimming pared 7 bases from V and 2 bases from J, leaving 7 bases between. CDR3 sequence (DNA): TGTGCCAGCATCCTGGCCACAGATACGCAGTATTTT. It codes for CASILATDTQYF.

The chain links TRBV30 to TRBJ1-5, with a possible D match to TRBD1 (6 bases). This CDR3 is 13 amino acids long. In germline, CDR1 is GTSNPN, CDR2 SVGIG (reference sequence). V lost 3 bases and J 3 bases, leaving 9 bases between the germline ends. CDR3 in DNA: TGTGCCTGGAGCACAGGGTCCAATCAGCCCCAGCATTTT. The encoded protein is CAWSTGSNQPQHF.

The gene calls are TRBV4-3 and TRBJ1-2; unclear D gene. V gave up 1 base and J gave up 4 bases, with 13 bases separating them. This CDR3 spans 15 amino acids. Germline V CDR1 and CDR2: LGHNA, YSLEER. CDR3 loop: CASSQAYREVYGYTF. The CDR3 DNA reads as TGCGCCAGCAGCCAAGCGTACAGAGAAGTCTATGGCTACACCTTC.

This clone occurred once. This chain uses TRBV6-1 with TRBJ1-5, with no clear D. Trimming left V 2 bases short and J 0 bases short, with 8 bases between. The CDR3 loop spans 15 amino acids. Germline CDR1 MNHNS, CDR2 SASEGT. The DNA for the CDR3 is TGTGCCAGCAGTGAACAGGTGACTAGCAATCAGCCCCAGCATTTT. Translated: CASSEQVTSNQPQHF.

The rearrangement uses TRBV18 and TRBJ2-7; no clear D. The germline gives CDR1 KGHSH, CDR2 LQKENI. The CDR3 covers 13 residues. V was pared by 3 bases and J by 5 bases, with 11 bases between. CDR3 DNA sequence: TGTGCCAGCTCACCGCCTGTGCGGAACGAGCAGTACTTC. It is translated as CASSPPVRNEQYF. Supplemented by reference TRBV18 and TRBJ2-7, the full variable domain reads NAGVMQNPRHLVRRRGQEARLRCSPMKGHSHVYWYRQLPEEGLKFMVYLQKENIIDESGMPKERFSAEFPKEGPSILRIQQVVRGDSAAYFCASSPPVRNEQYFGPGTRLTVT.

This rearrangement joins TRBV7-9 to TRBJ2-2, with 9 bases fitting TRBD1. CDR3 length: 17 residues. V was clipped by 5 bases and J by 10 bases; unmatched bases: 17. Germline CDR1 is SEHNR and CDR2 is FQNEAQ (reference sequence). This chain's CDR3 is CASSRTRRTGVLPELFF. For the CDR3, the DNA is TGTGCCAGCAGCCGAACCCGGAGGACAGGGGTTCTCCCGGAGCTGTTTTTT.

The chain combines TRBV7-9 with TRBJ2-3; tentatively, D is TRBD1 (6 bases). The V end lost 5 bases, the J end lost 5 bases, and 14 bases lay between the germline ends. The V gene's germline CDR1 is SEHNR and CDR2 FQNEAQ (reference sequence). The CDR3 is 14 amino acids. CDR3 nucleotides: TGTGCCAGCAGCGCCACAGGGATGCTAGATACGCAGTATTTT. Translation: CASSATGMLDTQYF. The full variable domain, with the rest looked up from reference TRBV7-9 and TRBJ2-3, is DTGVSQNPRHKITKRGQNVTFRCDPISEHNRLYWYRQTLGQGPEFLTYFQNEAQLEKSRLLSDRFSAERPKGSFSTLEIQRTEQGDSAMYLCASSATGMLDTQYFGPGTRLTVL.

This clone appeared once. The J gene is TRBJ2-2, the V gene TRBV19; perhaps TRBD1 as D (6 bases). The CDR3 sequence is 16 residues long. The germline V and J ends were trimmed by 8 bases and 6 bases, with 22 bases remaining between them. CDR1 and CDR2 (germline): LNHDA, SQIVND (reference sequence). The DNA of the CDR3 is TGTGCCAGTTCCCCCGGTGGGGGCTTGGGGGCCGGGGAGCTGTTTTTT. Translating gives CASSPGGGLGAGELFF.

The J gene is TRBJ2-2, the V gene TRBV2; 10 nucleotides match TRBD1. The V and J ends lost 6 bases and 5 bases, in that order; junction bases with no gene match: 15. The CDR3 is made up of 18 amino acids. Per the germline V gene, CDR1 is SNHLY and CDR2 is FYNNEI. The CDR3 is CASSRGGQGVTGTGELFF. CDR3 DNA: TGTGCCAGCAGCCGGGGTGGACAGGGGGTAACGGGAACCGGGGAGCTGTTTTTT. Drawing the rest from reference TRBV2 and TRBJ2-2, the complete variable domain is EPEVTQTPSHQVTQMGQEVILRCVPISNHLYFYWYRQILGQKVEFLVSFYNNEISEKSEIFDDQFSVERPDGSNFTLKIRSTKLEDSAMYFCASSRGGQGVTGTGELFFGEGSRLTVL.

The chain couples TRBV5-4 to TRBJ1-6; TRBD1 aligns across 9 bases. The CDR3 has 15 residues. Germline assignment: CDR1 SGHNT and CDR2 YYREEE (reference sequence). The junction had 1 base not matched to a gene; V was cut back by 2 bases and J by 4 bases. CDR3 sequence (DNA): TGTGCCAGCAGCTTACAGGGGGCTTATAATTCACCCCTCCACTTT. Protein sequence: CASSLQGAYNSPLHF. Full variable domain (outside the CDR3, taken from reference TRBV5-4 and TRBJ1-6): ETGVTQSPTHLIKTRGQQVTLRCSSQSGHNTVSWYQQALGQGPQFIFQYYREEENGRGNFPPRFSGLQFPNYSSELNVNALELDDSALYLCASSLQGAYNSPLHFGNGTRLTVT.

V usage is TRBV11-2 and J usage is TRBJ2-1; TRBD2 matches 9 bases. Germline CDR1 is SGHAT and CDR2 is FQNNGV. V gave up 5 bases and J gave up 3 bases; unmatched junction bases: 5. This CDR3 contains 15 residues. The CDR3 DNA reads as TGTGCCAGCAGCGCCGTTAGCGGGAGCTACAATGAGCAGTTCTTC. This translates into CASSAVSGSYNEQFF.

The chain employs TRBV11-3 and TRBJ1-1; 7 bases agree with TRBD1. Germline CDR1 and CDR2: SGHNT and YENEEA. V lost 5 bases to trimming and J lost 4 bases; unmatched junction nucleotides: 13. The CDR3 consists of 16 residues. CDR3 sequence (DNA): TGTGCCAGCAGCCGCCGAGGGACAGCCTCGCTCACTGAAGCTTTCTTT. It codes for CASSRRGTASLTEAFF.

The CDR3 region is CASRSGTGAYGYTF. In DNA form, the CDR3 reads TGTGCCAGCAGGTCCGGGACAGGGGCCTATGGCTACACCTTC. This sequence joins TRBV28 and TRBJ1-2, with 10 bases identical to TRBD1. Germline CDR1 MDHEN, CDR2 SYDVKM. J lost 4 bases, V lost 6 bases, and 5 bases had no gene match. The CDR3 runs 14 residues.

J is TRBJ2-3 and V is TRBV6-5, with 7 bases matching TRBD2. The junction had 3 bases not matched to a gene; V was cut back by 3 bases and J by 6 bases. CDR1 and CDR2 from the germline V gene are MNHEY and SVGAGI. The CDR3 has 13 residues. The CDR3 reads CASSYGGEDTQYF. CDR3 DNA sequence: TGTGCCAGCAGTTATGGGGGGGAGGATACGCAGTATTTT.

The chain employs TRBV7-2 and TRBJ2-3; D is possibly TRBD2 (5 bases). Germline-derived CDR1 and CDR2 are SGHTA and FQGNSA. This CDR3 region has 15 residues. Deletions cut 8 bases from V and 3 bases from J, with 18 bases between. For the CDR3, the DNA is TGTGCCAGCGGAAAATTACCTGGCGGGACAGATACGCAGTATTTT. Protein sequence: CASGKLPGGTDTQYF.

This clone was seen just once. V usage is TRBV11-3 and J usage is TRBJ2-2, with TRBD2 identical over 7 bases. Germline V gene sequence: CDR1 SGHNT, CDR2 YENEEA. The length of the CDR3 is 15 residues. Trimming removed 5 bases from V and 6 bases from J; junction bases left unmatched: 9. The CDR3 here is CASSDQSTSAGELFF. Here the CDR3 DNA reads TGTGCCAGCAGCGACCAAAGCACTAGCGCCGGGGAGCTGTTTTTT.

This chain connects TRBV4-1 to TRBJ2-7; TRBD1 aligns across 9 bases. CDR3 size: 16 residues. The germline CDR1 and CDR2 sequences are MGHRA and YSYEKL. V was pared by 0 bases and J by 1 base, with 4 bases of the junction left unmatched. The CDR3 sequence: CASSQEPGQGSYEQYF. The CDR3, as DNA: TGCGCCAGCAGCCAAGAACCGGGACAGGGATCCTACGAGCAGTACTTC.

This sequence joins TRBV18 and TRBJ2-5; D perhaps matches TRBD2 (7 bases). The CDR3 sequence is 16 residues long. The germline gives CDR1 KGHSH, CDR2 LQKENI. The V end lost 5 bases, the J end lost 3 bases, and 19 bases lay between the germline ends. The CDR3 nucleotides are TGTGCCAGCTCAGCCCAAGAGGGGGGGCTGAAAGAGACCCAGTACTTC. Protein product: CASSAQEGGLKETQYF.

This chain connects TRBV7-9 to TRBJ2-7; 7 bases are a match to TRBD2. Looked up from germline, CDR1 is SEHNR and CDR2 is FQNEAQ (reference sequence). Unmatched junction bases numbered 4, after V lost 0 bases and J lost 2 bases. The CDR3 has 15 residues. The CDR3 DNA sequence: TGTGCCAGCAGCTTAGCGGGAGGGGAAGCCTACGAGCAGTACTTC. Its translation is CASSLAGGEAYEQYF.

The J gene is TRBJ2-7, the V gene TRBV18; a weak D match, TRBD2 (6 bases). V was trimmed by 4 bases and J by 0 bases, leaving 13 bases between them. Germline V gene sequence: CDR1 KGHSH, CDR2 LQKENI. CDR3 size: 15 residues. CDR3 region: CASSRGPGVSYEQYF. CDR3 nucleotide sequence: TGTGCCAGCTCACGGGGACCGGGAGTCTCCTACGAGCAGTACTTC.

The rearrangement joins TRBV12-3 or TRBV12-4 to TRBJ1-1; no reliable D call. Trimming left V 6 bases short and J 8 bases short, with 13 bases between. The CDR3 spans 12 residues. The CDR3 DNA reads TGTGCCAGCAGAACAAGAATTTCAGAAGCTTTCTTT. Its translation is CASRTRISEAFF.

The V call is TRBV12-3 or TRBV12-4, the J call TRBJ2-1; D gene unclear. The CDR3 has 11 amino acids. V shed 3 bases and J shed 6 bases, with 3 bases lying between them. Here the CDR3 DNA reads TGTGCCAGCAGTTTCGTCAATGAGCAGTTCTTC. The encoded protein is CASSFVNEQFF.

The rearrangement links TRBV4-2 to TRBJ2-1, with unresolved D. The CDR3 runs 13 residues. Trimming stripped 2 bases from V and 8 bases from J, with 10 bases between. Germline loops: CDR1 LGHNA, CDR2 YNFKEQ. The CDR3 DNA sequence: TGTGCCAGCAGCCAACTTGGTGTAGATGAGCAGTTCTTC. Translated, it gives CASSQLGVDEQFF.

J is TRBJ2-5 and V is TRBV18, with 7 bases lining up with TRBD1. V gave up 5 bases and J gave up 9 bases; unmatched junction bases: 12. The CDR3 is 14 residues long. Germline V lookup: CDR1 KGHSH, CDR2 LQKENI. The CDR3 region has the DNA TGTGCCAGCTCATTCCCCGGGACAGCCGAGGCCCAGTACTTC. It specifies CASSFPGTAEAQYF.

This chain connects TRBV19 to TRBJ1-4, with 7 nucleotides matching TRBD1. Germline loops: CDR1 LNHDA, CDR2 SQIVND (reference sequence). Trimming at V came to 6 bases and at J to 5 bases, leaving 3 bases not matched to a gene. The CDR3 consists of 13 residues. CDR3 amino acids: CASRDRFNEKLFF. CDR3 bases: TGTGCCAGTAGGGACAGGTTCAATGAAAAACTGTTTTTT. Full variable domain (missing parts from reference TRBV19 and TRBJ1-4): DGGITQSPKYLFRKEGQNVTLSCEQNLNHDAMYWYRQDPGQGLRLIYYSQIVNDFQKGDIAEGYSVSREKKESFPLTVTSAQKNPTAFYLCASRDRFNEKLFFGSGTQLSVL.

This clone was detected only a few times. The chain has TRBV7-9 and TRBJ1-1; D is ambiguous. The germline CDR1 and CDR2 sequences are SEHNR and FQNEAQ (reference sequence). The germline V and J ends were trimmed by 0 bases and 8 bases, with 16 bases remaining between them. CDR3 length: 15 residues. The CDR3 sequence: CASSLAGPRSEEAFF. The CDR3 DNA is TGTGCCAGCAGCTTAGCGGGTCCCAGGTCCGAAGAAGCTTTCTTT.

This clone was observed once. The rearrangement links TRBV18 to TRBJ1-1, with a possible D match to TRBD1 (5 bases). The CDR3 is 17 amino acids. Germline assignment: CDR1 KGHSH and CDR2 LQKENI. The germline V and J ends were trimmed by 0 bases and 4 bases, with 18 bases remaining between them. The CDR3 DNA follows: TGTGCCAGCTCACCACCGCCGGCCCAGCGTAGGGGCACTGAAGCTTTCTTT. The encoded protein is CASSPPPAQRRGTEAFF.

V and J are TRBV28 and TRBJ1-3; possibly TRBD1 for D (5 bases). The V and J ends lost 3 bases and 4 bases respectively, with 16 bases between them. CDR3 length: 16 amino acids. Germline lookup yields CDR1 MDHEN and CDR2 SYDVKM. The CDR3 region is CASSFGGTAAGNTIYF. As DNA, the CDR3 is TGTGCCAGCAGTTTCGGGGGGACCGCGGCAGGAAACACCATATATTTT. The full variable domain, its missing parts supplied by reference TRBV28 and TRBJ1-3, is DVKVTQSSRYLVKRTGEKVFLECVQDMDHENMFWYRQDPGLGLRLIYFSYDVKMKEKGDIPEGYSVSREKKERFSLILESASTNQTSMYLCASSFGGTAAGNTIYFGEGSWLTVV.